The 8 T cell receptor beta chains in this list originate from one sample, sequenced in a study of glioma-infiltrating T cells after dendritic cell vaccination. The table came from immunoSEQ multiplex PCR; TCRdb's copy has only in-frame clones and leaves some out. The sample shows tens of thousands of clones, 85% of them seen only once. Time point defined: after dendritic cell vaccination, including at tumor progression/relapse. The sequenced sample was blood, obtained after dendritic cell vaccination. The receptors were gathered from a human donor with glioblastoma.

The V gene is TRBV7-7, the J gene TRBJ2-3; 12 bases line up with TRBD2. With V trimmed by 5 bases and J by 3 bases, 6 bases remained unmatched. Germline CDR1 is SSHAT and CDR2 is FNYEAQ (reference sequence). The CDR3 contains 16 residues. CDR3 in DNA: TGTGCCAGCAGCCCTCAGGGGACTAGCGGGACAGATACGCAGTATTTT. This sequence encodes CASSPQGTSGTDTQYF.

This clone came up a few times. This rearrangement joins TRBV7-6 to TRBJ2-5; TRBD2 matches 7 bases. CDR1 SGHVS and CDR2 FNYEAQ come from the germline V gene. CDR3 length: 16 amino acids. With 1 base clipped from V and 3 bases from J, the junction kept 8 bases outside the gene matches. In DNA form, the CDR3 reads TGTGCCAGCAGCTTAGTGCGTGGGGGGGGGAAAGAGACCCAGTACTTC. Its translation: CASSLVRGGGKETQYF.

The chain is built from TRBV7-2 and TRBJ2-2, with a tentative D call TRBD1 (6 bases). The CDR3 contains 15 residues. The germline V and J ends were trimmed by 3 bases and 5 bases, with 13 bases remaining between them. Germline V CDR1 and CDR2: SGHTA, FQGNSA. CDR3 amino acids: CASSLDLGATGELFF. In DNA, the CDR3 is TGTGCCAGCAGCTTGGACCTGGGGGCGACCGGGGAGCTGTTTTTT.

The rearrangement joins TRBV7-2 to TRBJ2-5, with D maybe TRBD2 (6 bases). V lost 4 bases, J lost 4 bases, and 13 bases lay in between. CDR3 length: 14 amino acids. CDR1 is SGHTA and CDR2 is FQGNSA in the germline V gene. CDR3 region: CASSSGGAGETQYF. The CDR3, as DNA: TGTGCCAGCAGCTCCGGGGGTGCGGGAGAGACCCAGTACTTC. The variable domain in full, with the rest retrieved from reference TRBV7-2 and TRBJ2-5, is GAGVSQSPSNKVTEKGKDVELRCDPISGHTALYWYRQSLGQGLEFLIYFQGNSAPDKSGLPSDRFSAERTGGSVSTLTIQRTQQEDSAVYLCASSSGGAGETQYFGPGTRLLVL.

The chain joins TRBV6-5 to TRBJ2-7; 9 nucleotides line up with TRBD2. The CDR3 spans 14 residues. V lost 7 bases, J lost 6 bases, and 10 bases stayed unmatched. Germline V gene lookup returns CDR1 MNHEY and CDR2 SVGAGI. Written as DNA, the CDR3 is TGTGCCAGCAAGACTAGCGGAAACCAGGGCGAGCAGTACTTC. It yields the protein CASKTSGNQGEQYF.

This rearrangement joins TRBV7-2 to TRBJ1-1; D might be TRBD1 (5 bases). Germline V lookup: CDR1 SGHTA, CDR2 FQGNSA. Trimming removed 1 base at V and 3 bases at J, with 9 bases between. The CDR3 sequence is 14 residues long. CDR3 in amino acids: CASSLVGGDTEAFF. CDR3 nucleotides: TGTGCCAGCAGCTTAGTCGGGGGGGACACTGAAGCTTTCTTT.

This chain connects TRBV5-1 to TRBJ1-3; D is ambiguous. V was shortened by 0 bases and J by 0 bases, with 4 bases between the two germline ends. CDR1 SGHRS and CDR2 YFSETQ come from the germline V gene. CDR3 length: 14 residues. In nucleotides, the CDR3 is TGCGCCAGCAGCTTGGAGAGCTCTGGAAACACCATATATTTT. It translates to CASSLESSGNTIYF.

The chain links TRBV7-9 to TRBJ1-6; 8 bases are a match to TRBD1. Germline loops: CDR1 SEHNR, CDR2 FQNEAQ (reference sequence). The CDR3 spans 16 residues. J gave up 3 bases and V 5 bases, and 6 bases lay outside the gene matches. CDR3 region: CASSPDRADYNSPLHF. CDR3 bases: TGTGCCAGCAGCCCGGACAGGGCTGACTATAATTCACCCCTCCACTTT.